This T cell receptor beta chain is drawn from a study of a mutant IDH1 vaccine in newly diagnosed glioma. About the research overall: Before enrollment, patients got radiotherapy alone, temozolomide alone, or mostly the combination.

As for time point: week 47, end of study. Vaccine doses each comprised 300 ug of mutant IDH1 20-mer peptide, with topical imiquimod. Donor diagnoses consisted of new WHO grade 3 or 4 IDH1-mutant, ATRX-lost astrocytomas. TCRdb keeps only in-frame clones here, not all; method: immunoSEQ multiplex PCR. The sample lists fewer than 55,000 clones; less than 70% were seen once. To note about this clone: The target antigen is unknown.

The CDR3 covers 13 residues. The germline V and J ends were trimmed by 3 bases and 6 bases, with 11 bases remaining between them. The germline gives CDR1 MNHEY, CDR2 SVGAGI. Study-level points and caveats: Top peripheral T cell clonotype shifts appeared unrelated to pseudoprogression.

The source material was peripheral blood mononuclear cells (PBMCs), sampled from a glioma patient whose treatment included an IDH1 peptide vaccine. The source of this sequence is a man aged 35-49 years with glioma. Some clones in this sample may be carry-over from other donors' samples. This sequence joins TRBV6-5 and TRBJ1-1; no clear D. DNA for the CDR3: TGTGCCAGCAGTTATGATTGGTCGGCTGAAGCTTTCTTT. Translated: CASSYDWSAEAFF.